A single T cell receptor beta chain is shown here with its context. What it binds is unknown. CDR1 and CDR2 from the germline V gene are SGDLS and YYNGEE. Trimming took 4 bases from V and 0 from J; bases not matched to a gene: 8. The CDR3 runs 18 residues. This table comes from immunoSEQ multiplex PCR, and its TCRdb copy is limited to in-frame clones, with some not included. Its table records about 140,000 clones. The data were obtained in a study of T cell responses to AZD1222 COVID-19 vaccine. Whole-study results and caveats: In a largely white British group with more females than males, clonal diversity was possibly underestimated. CD4 TCRs linked to vaccination spanned spike, dominating at 160-218 and 743-854. Regions left unmutated in variants are reportedly the target of nearly half of spike-specific TCRs.

The sequence was obtained from an adult in good health. The V gene is TRBV9, the J gene TRBJ2-7; TRBD2 aligns across 15 bases. Source material: peripheral blood. The CDR3 DNA reads as TGTGCCAGCAGCCCACGGACTAGCGGGGGGGTCTACTCCTACGAGCAGTACTTC. It encodes CASSPRTSGGVYSYEQYF.